The 12 T cell receptor beta chains below come from one sample, sequenced in a study of CD8 T cells in ankylosing spondylitis. MiXCR, applied by TCRdb to the 5' RACE reads, yields one record per CDR3 protein. The sample has 200,000 or so distinct CDR3 sequences, approximately 13% seen once. Input material: blood, either unsorted or a sorted T cell fraction (not recorded which). The receptors come from a female donor with ankylosing spondylitis or in good health (not recorded which).

This clonotype occurred many times. The chain uses TRBV5-1 and TRBJ1-1, with D unclear. V dropped 2 bases and J dropped 3 bases, with 11 bases sitting between them. The germline CDR1 and CDR2 sequences are SGHRS and YFSETQ. CDR3 length equals 14 residues. CDR3 loop: CASSLRSLDTEAFF. The DNA of the CDR3 is TGCGCCAGCAGCTTAAGGTCCCTTGACACTGAAGCTTTCTTT.

This clonotype has at least ten counts. The chain couples TRBV28 to TRBJ2-1; 13 bases align to TRBD2. Germline CDR1 and CDR2: MDHEN and SYDVKM. The trim removed 4 bases at V and 9 bases at J, leaving 6 bases unmatched. The CDR3 is 15 amino acids. This chain's CDR3 is CASSYTSGRGSEQFF. The CDR3 nucleotides are TGTGCCAGCAGTTATACTAGCGGGAGGGGTAGTGAGCAGTTCTTC. Drawing the rest from reference TRBV28 and TRBJ2-1, the complete variable domain is DVKVTQSSRYLVKRTGEKVFLECVQDMDHENMFWYRQDPGLGLRLIYFSYDVKMKEKGDIPEGYSVSREKKERFSLILESASTNQTSMYLCASSYTSGRGSEQFFGPGTRLTVL.

Ten or more counts support this clonotype. V usage is TRBV7-2 and J usage is TRBJ1-5, with 8 bases fitting TRBD1. In germline, CDR1 is SGHTA, CDR2 FQGNSA. The CDR3 has 15 residues. Trimming removed 7 bases from V and 1 base from J; junction bases left unmatched: 6. The CDR3 region is CASNQGAQSNQPQHF. In nucleotides, the CDR3 is TGTGCCAGCAACCAGGGGGCGCAGAGCAATCAGCCCCAGCATTTT.

This clonotype was recorded many times. This rearrangement joins TRBV12-3 or TRBV12-4 to TRBJ2-2; the D gene is possibly TRBD1 (6 bases). This CDR3 region has 14 residues. The V and J ends lost 8 bases and 1 base respectively, with 11 bases between them. The CDR3 DNA reads TGTGCCAGCGAGTGGACAGAGAACACCGGGGAGCTGTTTTTT. This gives the protein CASEWTENTGELFF.

Here the CDR3 reads CSARPASTYEQYF. Written as DNA, the CDR3 is TGCAGTGCTAGACCGGCCTCTACCTACGAGCAGTACTTC. V usage is TRBV20-1 and J usage is TRBJ2-7, with D uncertain. Germline lookup yields CDR1 DFQATT and CDR2 SNEGSKA (reference sequence). Trimming removed 2 bases at V and 2 bases at J, with 10 bases between. The CDR3 has 13 residues.

This clonotype was detected ten times or more. The DNA of the CDR3 is TGTGCCAGCAGCATAGGGAGCGAGACCCAGTACTTC. As protein: CASSIGSETQYF. The V gene is TRBV7-9, the J gene TRBJ2-5; weak D call: TRBD2 (5 bases). V was clipped by 5 bases and J by 5 bases, with 9 bases between them. Germline values: CDR1 SEHNR, CDR2 FQNEAQ (reference sequence). The CDR3 totals 12 residues.

This clonotype has just a few counts. This sequence joins TRBV4-1 and TRBJ1-2, with no clear D. This CDR3 has 16 amino acids. Germline lookup yields CDR1 MGHRA and CDR2 YSYEKL. V was pared by 0 bases and J by 0 bases, with 11 bases between. In DNA form, the CDR3 reads TGCGCCAGCAGCCAAGAAAGCAGCATGACTAACTATGGCTACACCTTC. It yields the protein CASSQESSMTNYGYTF.

This clonotype showed up many times. The V and J genes are TRBV3-1 and TRBJ2-1; 7 bases map to TRBD2. The trim removed 1 base at V and 9 bases at J, leaving 6 bases unmatched. The CDR3 is 14 amino acids. Germline values: CDR1 LGHDT, CDR2 YNNKEL (reference sequence). Here the CDR3 DNA reads TGTGCCAGCAGCCAAGCAGCGGGATCGGTTGAGCAGTTCTTC. The encoded protein is CASSQAAGSVEQFF.

This clonotype was counted ten times or more. The gene calls are TRBV9 and TRBJ2-5; 10 bases match TRBD2. V shed 4 bases and J 4 bases; nucleotides not matched to a gene: 4. Germline V gene data show CDR1 as SGDLS and CDR2 as YYNGEE. The CDR3 length is 14 residues. CDR3: CASSPSGGGETQYF. CDR3 DNA sequence: TGTGCCAGCAGCCCTAGCGGGGGCGGAGAGACCCAGTACTTC.

This clonotype was observed many times. The V gene is TRBV6-1, the J gene TRBJ2-7; TRBD2 matches at 11 bases. Germline values: CDR1 MNHNS, CDR2 SASEGT. CDR3 size: 16 residues. After removal of 6 bases from V and 1 base from J, the junction contained 8 bases not matched to a gene. CDR3 nucleotides: TGTGCCAGCAGGCAACTAGCGGGAGTGGGGTCCTACGAGCAGTACTTC. Its translation: CASRQLAGVGSYEQYF.

A word on this clonotype: The junction shows a germline mismatch at one end, possibly a read error. This sequence joins TRBV7-2 and TRBJ2-4; 7 bases align to TRBD1. Germline CDR1 SGHTA, CDR2 FQGNSA. CDR3 length equals 17 residues. CDR3 in DNA: TGTGCCAGCAGCTTAGTGGGGACAGACGTAGCCAAAAACATTCAGTGCTTC. It codes for CASSLVGTDVAKNIQCF.

Many counts were recorded for this clonotype. V usage is TRBV20-1 and J usage is TRBJ1-5; D might be TRBD1 (5 bases). V lost 6 bases and J 2 bases, leaving 11 bases between the germline ends. The V gene's germline CDR1 is DFQATT and CDR2 SNEGSKA (reference sequence). The CDR3 length is 13 residues. The CDR3 is CSASRGRNQPQHF. CDR3 coding DNA: TGCAGTGCAAGTAGGGGCCGCAATCAGCCCCAGCATTTT.